The T cell receptor beta chain under discussion was sequenced for a study of regulatory T cells in long-lasting Graves disease. This clonotype has a handful of counts. Its antigen remains unidentified. Described time point: persistent/refractory GD, antithyroid drugs over 5 years with positive TRAb. The TCR library was made from RNA that had been extracted from PBMCs in TRIzol. Graves' disease diagnosis followed American Thyroid Association guidelines. Study conclusions and caveats: Because few samples were included, accuracy may have been lower.

The V gene's germline CDR1 is ENHRY and CDR2 SYGVKD. The J segment lost 4 bases and the V segment lost 6 bases, leaving 8 bases of the junction unmatched. The CDR3 extends over 14 amino acids. Both iRepertoire HTBI primers and Arm-PCR of CDR3 regions were used to build the TCR beta libraries. TCRdb recomputed calls from the multiplex PCR reads with MiXCR, one row per CDR3 protein. Here the sample spans 350,000 to 450,000 distinct CDR3 sequences, roughly 25% being singletons. This clonotype was obtained from a middle-aged woman with Graves disease. The sequencing used peripheral blood mononuclear cells (PBMCs), collected when the disease was refractory, from a patient treated with antithyroid drugs. The V gene is TRBV10-3, the J gene TRBJ1-1; 7 bases fit TRBD1. The CDR3 here is CAIRLTGISTEAFF. The CDR3 coding sequence is TGTGCCATCAGATTGACAGGGATTAGCACTGAAGCTTTCTTT.